One TCR beta chain is described in this entry. Here immunoSEQ multiplex PCR was the method, and the copy in TCRdb shows in-frame clones only, minus some. The data show some 100,000 clones, with about 82% seen just once and roughly 13% held by the top ten. The data are from a study of blood T cell repertoires in COVID-19. The CDR3 sequence is 16 residues long. Germline V lookup: CDR1 LNHDA, CDR2 SQIVND (reference sequence). With 7 bases removed from V and 6 bases from J, the gap between germline ends came to 19 bases. Material for sequencing was peripheral blood. The V call is TRBV19, the J call TRBJ1-6, with D possibly TRBD1 on 6 matching bases. The TCR originated in a man aged 45-65 years with active or convalescent COVID-19. In DNA, the CDR3 is TGTGCCAGTACCTTCGAGGCGACAGGCTCTAATTCACCCCTCCACTTT. Amino acids: CASTFEATGSNSPLHF.